The clone carrying this T cell receptor (beta chain) was counted between two and nine times. TCRdb's table, derived via immunoSEQ multiplex PCR, lists solely in-frame clones and lacks some. The table includes about 44,000 clones, approximately 80% detected once. This sample stems from a study of radiotherapy plus CTLA-4 blockade in lung cancer. V dropped 5 bases and J dropped 0 bases, with 7 bases sitting between them. The CDR3 contains 14 residues. CDR1 and CDR2 (germline): LNHDA, SQIVND (reference sequence). The TCR originated in a human donor with non-small cell lung cancer whose response to radiotherapy plus ipilimumab could not be evaluated. The input for sequencing was peripheral blood, taken from a patient treated with radiotherapy plus ipilimumab. The chain joins TRBV19 to TRBJ1-4, with D possibly TRBD1 on 5 matching bases. CDR3 residues: CASSGGATNEKLFF. In DNA form, the CDR3 reads TGTGCCAGTAGTGGGGGGGCAACTAATGAAAAACTGTTTTTT.